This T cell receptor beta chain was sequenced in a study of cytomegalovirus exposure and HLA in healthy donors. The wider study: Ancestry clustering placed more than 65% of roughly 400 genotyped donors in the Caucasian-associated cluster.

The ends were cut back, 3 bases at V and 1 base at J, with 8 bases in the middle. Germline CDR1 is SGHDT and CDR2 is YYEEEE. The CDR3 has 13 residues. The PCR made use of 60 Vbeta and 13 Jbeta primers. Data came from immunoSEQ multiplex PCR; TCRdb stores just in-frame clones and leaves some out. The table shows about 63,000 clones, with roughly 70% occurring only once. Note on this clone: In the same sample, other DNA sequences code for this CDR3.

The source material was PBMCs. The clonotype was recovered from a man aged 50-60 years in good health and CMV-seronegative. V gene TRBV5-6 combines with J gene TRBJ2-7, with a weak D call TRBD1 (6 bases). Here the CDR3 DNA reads TGTGCCAGCAGCTGGGACATGTCCTACGAGCAGTACTTC. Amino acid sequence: CASSWDMSYEQYF.